This T cell receptor (beta chain) was sequenced during a study of blood T cell repertoires in COVID-19. Study-wide context: The United States, Italy and Spain were the sources of the acute and convalescent COVID-19 samples. Nucleic acid was either cDNA or gDNA, and it came from T cells, B-cell-depleted T cells, or PBMCs.

Under the authors' procedure: Nucleated cell number was recorded as an estimate derived from reference gene primer amplification. TCRdb's table, derived via immunoSEQ multiplex PCR, lists solely in-frame clones and lacks some. Clone size and V and J calls were adopted from that table, with D and trimming inferred from the DNA. The sample carries about 150,000 clones, about 80% recorded once. The specimen was peripheral blood. This receptor was taken from a woman aged 55-69 years with acute or convalescent COVID-19.

This CDR3 is CASSVQRGVYEQFF. CDR3 in DNA: TGTGCCAGCAGTGTACAGCGGGGGGTCTATGAGCAGTTCTTC. V is TRBV2 and J is TRBJ2-1; 9 nucleotides align to TRBD2. V dropped 4 bases and J dropped 8; count of bases not matched to a gene: 6. Germline loops: CDR1 SNHLY, CDR2 FYNNEI. The CDR3 is made up of 14 amino acids. Together with reference TRBV2 and TRBJ2-1, the CDR3 gives the full variable domain: EPEVTQTPSHQVTQMGQEVILRCVPISNHLYFYWYRQILGQKVEFLVSFYNNEISEKSEIFDDQFSVERPDGSNFTLKIRSTKLEDSAMYFCASSVQRGVYEQFFGPGTRLTVL.